This entry features one TCR beta chain sequence. Its matching antigen is unknown. Every patient underwent thyroid surgery untreated. This sample is drawn from a study of metastatic and nonmetastatic thyroid tumors. As processed by the authors: For papillary thyroid cancer, a distant-metastasis classifier was constructed from CDR3 differences observed across clinicopathological groups. TCRdb reassembled clones from the PCR reads with MiXCR. What appears here as the V and J calls and clone size reflects TCRdb's work, not the paper's. The data show about 24,000 clones, approximately 19% seen once. Study-wide findings and caveats: When malignant thyroid tumors were compared with benign nodules, TCR beta diversity was reportedly significantly higher in the malignant tumors. This held in both blood and tumor samples.

Sequenced material: blood. The clonotype comes from a male donor with papillary thyroid cancer or a benign thyroid nodule (not recorded which). Some clones in this sample may be carry-over from other donors' samples.

This CDR3 is CASSPLYSGNRYNEQFF. DNA for the CDR3: TGTGCCAGCAGCCCCTTATATAGCGGGAATCGGTACAATGAGCAGTTCTTC. This chain uses TRBV7-3 with TRBJ2-1; 8 nucleotides match TRBD2. Unmatched junction bases numbered 13, after V lost 5 bases and J lost 4 bases. The CDR3 covers 17 residues. The germline CDR1 and CDR2 sequences are SGHTA and FQGTGA.